The text below deals with one T cell receptor beta chain. Trimming left V 5 bases short and J 1 base short, with 9 bases between. Germline-derived CDR1 and CDR2 are SNHLY and FYNNEI. This CDR3 comprises 14 residues. This sample was taken from a study of blood T cell repertoires in COVID-19. On the study more broadly: Both acute and convalescent COVID-19 samples were obtained from the United States, Italy and Spain. PBMCs, B-cell-depleted T cells, or T cells were the source of the cDNA or gDNA that made up the material.

Under the authors' procedure: Amplification of reference gene primers was used by the study to estimate nucleated cell counts. Clones were read by immunoSEQ multiplex PCR, and TCRdb kept only the in-frame ones, dropping some. From that table come the V and J calls and clone size; the DNA was used to work out D and trimming. The repertoire holds over 120,000 clones, with about four fifths as singletons. The chain has TRBV2 and TRBJ1-3; weak D call: TRBD1 (5 bases). The sequence derives from a woman of 80 years or more with acute or convalescent COVID-19. Sequencing input: peripheral blood. The CDR3 DNA reads as TGTGCCAGCAGTTTCAGGGTGTCTGGAAACACCATATATTTT. It is translated as CASSFRVSGNTIYF.